This T cell receptor (beta chain) was captured by sequencing in a study of CD8+ T cells in alopecia areata. Sample treatment: oral pan-JAK inhibitor, 5-10 mg twice daily. Sampling of alopecia areata patients yielded lesional scalp punch biopsies as well as peripheral blood. Study results and caveats: The study also sequences resident alphabeta T cells of normal skin in scalp samples.

Trimming shortened V by 11 bases and J by 6 bases, and 11 bases separated the two germline ends. The CDR3 is 11 residues long. Germline CDR1 MDHEN, CDR2 SYDVKM. Extraction and reverse transcription of RNA yielded cDNA as the sequencing template. Profiling relied on immunoSEQ multiplex PCR, and the TCRdb table lists in-frame clones only, not all of them. The sample lists 250,000 to 300,000 clones, 55% to 75% seen once, with approximately 2% in the top ten. Comments on this clone: The target antigen is unknown.

The receptor was derived from a human donor with alopecia areata. This chain joins TRBV28 and TRBJ2-1; D may match TRBD1 or TRBD2 (5 bases each). The specimen comprised CD4+ T cells sorted from blood, sampled at week 24, from a patient treated with tofacitinib. CDR3 sequence (DNA): TGTGCCTCGGGGCAGCTCAATGAGCAGTTCTTC. Encoded protein: CASGQLNEQFF.